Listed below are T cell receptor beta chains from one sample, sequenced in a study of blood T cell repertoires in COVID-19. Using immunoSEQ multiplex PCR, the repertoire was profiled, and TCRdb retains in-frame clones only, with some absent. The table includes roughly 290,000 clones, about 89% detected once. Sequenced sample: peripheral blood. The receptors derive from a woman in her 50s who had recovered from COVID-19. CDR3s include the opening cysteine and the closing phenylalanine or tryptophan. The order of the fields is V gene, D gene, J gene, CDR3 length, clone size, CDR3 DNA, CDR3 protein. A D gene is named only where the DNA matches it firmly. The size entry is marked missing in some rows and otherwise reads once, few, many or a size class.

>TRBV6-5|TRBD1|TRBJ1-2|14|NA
TGTGCCAGCACCCGGGACAGGGGGCACGGTGGCTACACCTTC
CASTRDRGHGGYTF
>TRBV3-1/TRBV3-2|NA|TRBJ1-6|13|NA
TGTGCCAGCAGCCAAGGGCCGAATTCACCCCTCCACTTT
CASSQGPNSPLHF
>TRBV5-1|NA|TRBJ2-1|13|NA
TGCGCCAGCAGCTTGCAGGGTGCTGGTGAGCAGTTCTTC
CASSLQGAGEQFF
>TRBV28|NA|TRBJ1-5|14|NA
TGTGCCAGCATCGCGGCATTCTACAATCAGCCCCAGCATTTT
CASIAAFYNQPQHF
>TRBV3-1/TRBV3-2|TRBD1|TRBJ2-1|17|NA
TGTGCCAGCAGCCAAGGGTTCCCCGGGACAGGGGTGAATGAGCAGTTCTTC
CASSQGFPGTGVNEQFF
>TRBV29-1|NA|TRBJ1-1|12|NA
TGCAGCGGGGGACGGGAGAACACTGAAGCTTTCTTT
CSGGRENTEAFF
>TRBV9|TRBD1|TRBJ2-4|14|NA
TGTGCCAGCAGCGTTGGGACAGGTCCGGACATTCAGTACTTC
CASSVGTGPDIQYF
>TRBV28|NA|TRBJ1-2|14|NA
TGTGCCAGCAGTGACCCCGGAGTACCCTATGGCTACACCTTC
CASSDPGVPYGYTF
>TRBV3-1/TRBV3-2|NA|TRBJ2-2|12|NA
TGTGCCAGCAGCTCGCGGATCGGGGAGCTGTTTTTT
CASSSRIGELFF
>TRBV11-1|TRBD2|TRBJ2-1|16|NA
TGTGCCAGCAGCTTAATGGGACTAGCGGTCTACAATGAGCAGTTCTTC
CASSLMGLAVYNEQFF
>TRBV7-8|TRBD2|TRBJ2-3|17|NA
TGTGCCAGCAGCACCATGCCCCTAGCGGGGGGGGCAGATACGCAGTATTTT
CASSTMPLAGGADTQYF
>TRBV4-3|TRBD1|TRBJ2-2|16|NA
TGCGCCAGCAGCCAAGATGGACAGGCCAACACCGGGGAGCTGTTTTTT
CASSQDGQANTGELFF
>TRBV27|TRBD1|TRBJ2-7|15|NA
TGTGCCAGCAGCAAACCGGGACAGGGGATATACGAGCAGTACTTC
CASSKPGQGIYEQYF
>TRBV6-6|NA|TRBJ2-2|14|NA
TGTGCCAGCAGGCAGGGCGCGAACACCGGGGAGCTGTTTTTT
CASRQGANTGELFF
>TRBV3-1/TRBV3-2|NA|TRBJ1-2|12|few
TGTGCCAGCAGCCAGGCACACTATGGCTACACCTTC
CASSQAHYGYTF
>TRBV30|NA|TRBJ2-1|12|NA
TGTGCCTGGAGTGTGGGCCCTAATGAGCAGTTCTTC
CAWSVGPNEQFF
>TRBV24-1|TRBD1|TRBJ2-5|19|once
TGTGCCACCAGTGATTTTAAGGGGGCTAGGGGAGTCCCCACAGAGACCCAGTACTTC
CATSDFKGARGVPTETQYF
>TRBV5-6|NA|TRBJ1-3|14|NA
TGTGCCAGCAGCTTAGGGGGATTAGGAAACACCATATATTTT
CASSLGGLGNTIYF
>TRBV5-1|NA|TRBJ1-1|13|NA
TGCGCCAGCAGCTTGTATATGAACACTGAAGCTTTCTTT
CASSLYMNTEAFF
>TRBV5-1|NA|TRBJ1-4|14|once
TGCGCCAGCAGCCCGGACACAGCGAATGAAAAACTGTTTTTT
CASSPDTANEKLFF
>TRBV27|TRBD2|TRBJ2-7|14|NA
TGTGCCAGCACCTCTAGCGGGAGATATGGAGAGCAGTACTTC
CASTSSGRYGEQYF
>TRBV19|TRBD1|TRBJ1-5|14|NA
TGTGCCAGTAGTGGGACAGGGGACAATCAGCCCCAGCATTTT
CASSGTGDNQPQHF
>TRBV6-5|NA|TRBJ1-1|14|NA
TGTGCCAGCAGTCACGGCCGGGGGGGGACTGAAGCTTTCTTT
CASSHGRGGTEAFF
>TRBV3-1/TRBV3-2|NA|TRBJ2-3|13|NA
TGTGCCAGCAGCCAACTAGCGTCAGATACGCAGTATTTT
CASSQLASDTQYF
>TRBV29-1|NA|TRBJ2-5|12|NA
TGCAGCGCCAGGGATTTAGTCGAGACCCAGTACTTC
CSARDLVETQYF
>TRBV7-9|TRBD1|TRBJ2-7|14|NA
TGTGCCAGCAGCTCGACAGGGGAGAGTGGCGAGCAGTACTTC
CASSSTGESGEQYF
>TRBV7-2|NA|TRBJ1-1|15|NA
TGTGCCAGCAGCTTAGCGTTGGCAATGAACACTGAAGCTTTCTTT
CASSLALAMNTEAFF
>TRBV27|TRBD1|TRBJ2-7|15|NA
TGTGCCAGCAGGAGAGGGGGCTCCAGTCCCTACGAGCAGTACTTC
CASRRGGSSPYEQYF
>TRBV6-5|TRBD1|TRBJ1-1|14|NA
TGTGCCAGCAGTTATTTGCCAGGGGGCACTGAAGCTTTCTTT
CASSYLPGGTEAFF
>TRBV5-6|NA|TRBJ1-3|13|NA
TGTGCCAGCAGCTTTCCATCTGGAAACACCATATATTTT
CASSFPSGNTIYF
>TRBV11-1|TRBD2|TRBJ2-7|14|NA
TGTGCCAGCAGCTTGAGCGGGACCGACTACGAGCAGTACTTC
CASSLSGTDYEQYF
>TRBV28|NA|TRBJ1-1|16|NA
TGTGCCAGCAGGTCCTTCTTGAGGGTATGGGGCACTGAAGCTTTCTTT
CASRSFLRVWGTEAFF
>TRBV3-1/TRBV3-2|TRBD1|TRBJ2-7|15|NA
TGTGCCAGCAGCCATTCGGACAGGGGGAACTACGAGCAGTACTTC
CASSHSDRGNYEQYF
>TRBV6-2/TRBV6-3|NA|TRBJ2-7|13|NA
TGTGCCAGCAGTCAACTCGGGAGCTACGAGCAGTACTTC
CASSQLGSYEQYF
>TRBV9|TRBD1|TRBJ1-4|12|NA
TGTGCCAGCAGCCAGGGGGGAAGGAAACTGTTTTTT
CASSQGGRKLFF
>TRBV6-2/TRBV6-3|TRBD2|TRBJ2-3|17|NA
TGTGCCAGCAGTTACCCAGCTAGCGGGGGGAGCACAGATACGCAGTATTTT
CASSYPASGGSTDTQYF
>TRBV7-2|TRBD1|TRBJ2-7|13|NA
TGTGCCAGCAGCCCCCAGACAGGGAACGAGCAGTACTTC
CASSPQTGNEQYF
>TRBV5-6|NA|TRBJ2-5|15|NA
TGTGCCAGCAGCGCCGCTAGGGAGGCGACAGAGACCCAGTACTTC
CASSAAREATETQYF
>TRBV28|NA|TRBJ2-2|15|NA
TGTGCCAGCAGTTTAACGGGGTTTGGGACCGGGGAGCTGTTTTTT
CASSLTGFGTGELFF
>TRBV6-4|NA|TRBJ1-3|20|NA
TGTGCCAGCAGTCGCAGTCAGTGCGCCGGATTTCGGGACTCTGGAAACACCATATATTTT
CASSRSQCAGFRDSGNTIYF
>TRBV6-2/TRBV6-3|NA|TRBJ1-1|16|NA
TGTGCCAGCAGTTACTTCCGAACGGGGAGAGCCACTGAAGCTTTCTTT
CASSYFRTGRATEAFF
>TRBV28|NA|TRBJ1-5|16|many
TGTGCCAGCAGTCCTCCCGCCAGGCAAAGAAATCAGCCCCAGCATTTT
CASSPPARQRNQPQHF
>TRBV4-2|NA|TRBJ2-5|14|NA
TGTGCCAGCAGCCGAGACGTCCGGGAAGAGACCCAGTACTTC
CASSRDVREETQYF
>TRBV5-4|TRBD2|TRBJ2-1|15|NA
TGTGCCAGCAGCTCCACCGGGACTAGTTACAATGAGCAGTTCTTC
CASSSTGTSYNEQFF
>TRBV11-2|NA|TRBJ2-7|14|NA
TGTGCCAGCAGCTTAGCCGGGACAACCTACGAGCAGTACTTC
CASSLAGTTYEQYF